The 28 T cell receptor beta chains given below trace back to one sample, sequenced in a study of tumor-infiltrating lymphocytes in primary liver carcinoma (TCRdb year 2017). Blood RNA was extracted from unsorted whole blood with TRIzol reagent; germline DNA came from the DNeasy Blood & Tissue kit. TCRdb records Illumina HiSeq 2500 as the sequencer. Starting from around 500 ng total RNA, TCRbeta-specific cDNA was produced by reverse transcription with a constant-region primer and ProtoScript II reverse transcriptase. The TCRbeta libraries were prepared through three rounds of nested multiplex PCR following a slightly modified ARM-PCR procedure. Multiplex TRBV1-TRBV30 forward primers and a Cbeta reverse primer were used in the first two PCR rounds, each of which was run for 10 to 11 cycles. TCRdb took the public reads, trimmed them with fastp at Q25, ran MiXCR for clone calling and kept in-frame beta chains. Rows with one shared CDR3 protein collapse into an entry with the most common genes and DNA. The table for this sample lists some 180,000 distinct CDR3 sequences; 50% to 75% of them were counted only once. The ten largest clones represent approximately 65% of the sample.

The sequenced sample consisted of peripheral blood. These receptors were collected from a man in his forties with primary liver carcinoma and hepatitis B virus infection.

Turning to this clonotype: This may come from a read error, since a much larger clone is one base off. V is TRBV11-2 and J is TRBJ2-5, with 7 bases aligning to TRBD1. This CDR3 comprises 17 residues. The germline V gene has CDR1 SGHAT and CDR2 FQNNGV. Unmatched junction bases numbered 11, after V lost 3 bases and J lost 1 base. CDR3 in DNA: TGTGCCAGCAGCTTGGTCCGACAGGGCCCGTGCCAAGAGACCCAGTACTTC. Protein sequence: CASSLVRQGPCQETQYF.

The chain couples TRBV12-3 or TRBV12-4 to TRBJ2-1; the D is unclear. The CDR3 is made up of 11 amino acids. V gave up 3 bases and J gave up 8 bases, with 5 bases separating them. The CDR3: CASSFPHEQFF. The DNA for the CDR3 is TGTGCCAGCAGTTTCCCCCATGAGCAGTTCTTC.

The chain recombines TRBV12-3 or TRBV12-4 with TRBJ1-1, with TRBD1 as a possible D gene (5 bases). Trimming cost V 3 bases and J 3 bases, with 14 bases left between them. The CDR3 is made up of 15 amino acids. The CDR3: CASSFYRGVDTEAFF. CDR3 in DNA: TGTGCCAGCAGTTTTTATAGGGGCGTGGACACTGAAGCTTTCTTT.

This clonotype was observed a handful of times. This chain uses TRBV6-5 with TRBJ2-4; tentative D call: TRBD1 (6 bases). CDR1 and CDR2 (germline): MNHEY, SVGAGI. Trimming took 6 bases from V and 2 from J, leaving 8 bases between them. This CDR3 is built from 13 residues. The CDR3 sequence: CASRRDTKNIQYF. The CDR3, as DNA: TGTGCCAGCAGGAGGGACACCAAAAACATTCAGTACTTC.

This clonotype was picked up one time. This sequence joins TRBV30 and TRBJ2-1, with 8 nucleotides matching TRBD2. Trimming took 3 bases from V and 1 from J; bases not matched to a gene: 8. Germline V lookup: CDR1 GTSNPN, CDR2 SVGIG (reference sequence). The CDR3 is 16 residues long. The CDR3 DNA sequence: TGTGCCTGGAGAATCCCGGGAGGGGGTTCCTACAATGAGCAGTTCTTC. It yields the protein CAWRIPGGGSYNEQFF.

To note about this clonotype: An end of the junction does not agree with germline; a read error may underlie this. This rearrangement joins TRBV29-1 to TRBJ2-2; 7 nucleotides agree with TRBD2. CDR1 and CDR2 from the germline V gene are SQVTM and ANQGSEA. This CDR3 is 15 amino acids long. The CDR3 protein is CSVEAAAGAPGELSF. The CDR3 DNA reads TGCAGCGTCGAAGCCGCCGCGGGAGCCCCCGGGGAGCTGTCTTTT.

For this clonotype: The CDR3 does not close with the conserved phenylalanine or tryptophan, likely indicating a read error. This chain connects TRBV11-3 to TRBJ2-2; no definite D call. Germline CDR1 is SGHNT and CDR2 is YENEEA. This CDR3 region has 14 residues. CDR3: CASCFGLGTGELFY. As DNA, the CDR3 is TGTGCCAGCTGCTTTGGTCTAGGTACAGGGGAGCTGTTTTAT.

As concerns this clonotype: A read error may produce the germline difference seen at one junction end. The chain combines TRBV11-3 with TRBJ2-5, with D unclear. Germline values: CDR1 SGHNT, CDR2 YENEEA. The CDR3 runs to 14 residues. The CDR3 spells CVSSLGLGGETQYF. CDR3 sequence (DNA): TGTGTCAGCAGCCTAGGGCTGGGTGGTGAGACCCAGTACTTC.

This clonotype was observed a handful of times. This CDR3 is CANARRGPNEKLFF. CDR3 DNA sequence: TGTGCCAACGCTCGCAGGGGGCCCAATGAAAAACTGTTTTTT. This rearrangement joins TRBV6-6 to TRBJ1-4; TRBD1 agrees at 8 bases. V shed 10 bases and J 5 bases; nucleotides not matched to a gene: 9. In germline, CDR1 is MNHNY, CDR2 SVGAGI (reference sequence). This CDR3 has 14 residues.

This chain connects TRBV4-1 to TRBJ2-1, with 9 bases matching TRBD2. CDR3 length equals 18 residues. The V segment lost 3 bases and the J segment 4 bases; nucleotides outside the gene matches: 13. The germline CDR1 and CDR2 sequences are MGHRA and YSYEKL. Written as DNA, the CDR3 is TGCGCCAGCAGCCAGGCTCGTGGGGCGGGAGGGGAGTACAATGAGCAGTTCTTC. Amino acid sequence: CASSQARGAGGEYNEQFF.

The table lists this clonotype with a few counts. The V call is TRBV6-6, the J call TRBJ2-3; the D is unclear. V was clipped by 8 bases and J by 2 bases, with 11 bases between them. This CDR3 contains 13 residues. From germline, CDR1 is MNHNY and CDR2 SVGAGI (reference sequence). The CDR3: CASASRATDTQYF. The CDR3 nucleotides are TGTGCCAGCGCCTCTCGGGCCACAGATACGCAGTATTTT.

The table lists this clonotype with a few counts. The chain has TRBV6-5 and TRBJ2-5; D is perhaps TRBD1 (5 bases). Germline CDR1 reads MNHEY; CDR2 reads SVGAGI. The CDR3 runs to 15 residues. Trimming pared 4 bases from V and 3 bases from J, leaving 15 bases between. This CDR3 reads CASSSSQGAKETQYF. In nucleotides, the CDR3 is TGTGCCAGCAGTTCCTCGCAGGGTGCGAAAGAGACCCAGTACTTC.

Comment on this clonotype: Just one base apart from a much larger clone, this may be a read error. The chain uses TRBV20-1 and TRBJ2-1; no clear D. Germline CDR1 reads DFQATT; CDR2 reads SNEGSKA (reference sequence). The CDR3 has 13 amino acids. Deletions cut 1 base from V and 12 bases from J, with 16 bases between. The CDR3 reads CSARGPSASWQFF. DNA of the CDR3: TGCAGTGCTAGAGGGCCCTCGGCATCGTGGCAGTTCTTC.

The V gene is TRBV18, the J gene TRBJ1-1; D unresolved. CDR3 length equals 13 residues. Germline CDR1 reads KGHSH; CDR2 reads LQKENI. V gave up 2 bases and J gave up 2 bases, with 6 bases separating them. The CDR3 region has the DNA TGTGCCAGCTCACCAGGGGTAAACACTGAAGCTTTCTTT. This translates into CASSPGVNTEAFF.

This clonotype was picked up one time. Its ends do not fully match the called genes, so a read error is possible. V and J are TRBV12-3 or TRBV12-4 and TRBJ2-7; D call uncertain. This CDR3 has 13 residues. In DNA, the CDR3 is TGTGCCAGCAGTTTTAATCCCCGGTACGAGCGGTACTTC. It is translated as CASSFNPRYERYF.

To note about this clonotype: This sequence may be a read error, since a much larger clone differs from it by one base. The chain has TRBV6-6 and TRBJ1-5; TRBD1 agrees at 10 bases. The CDR3 length is 15 residues. CDR1 is MNHNY, CDR2 SVGAGI, per germline (reference sequence). The CDR3 reads CASSWDRGSNEPQHF. The CDR3 DNA reads as TGTGCCAGCAGCTGGGACAGGGGAAGCAATGAGCCCCAGCATTTT.

Notes on this clonotype: A read error may produce the germline difference seen at one junction end. The chain uses TRBV29-1 and TRBJ2-1, with 11 bases matching TRBD1. The CDR3 loop spans 13 amino acids. Germline-derived CDR1 and CDR2 are SQVTM and ANQGSEA. This chain's CDR3 is CSVGTGGYNEQLF. The DNA for the CDR3 is TGCAGCGTTGGGACAGGGGGCTACAATGAACAGCTCTTC.

The V call is TRBV10-3, the J call TRBJ2-1; TRBD1 matches 8 bases. Germline trimming cut 2 bases from V and 1 base from J; bases unmatched to any gene: 1. The CDR3 is 15 amino acids. From germline, CDR1 is ENHRY and CDR2 SYGVKD. The chain's CDR3 is CAISEGQGSYNEQFF. The CDR3 DNA reads as TGTGCCATCAGTGAGGGACAGGGTTCCTACAATGAGCAGTTCTTC.

This clonotype appeared once. CDR3 loop: CAAMVGGGIFNIQYF. Written as DNA, the CDR3 is TGTGCCGCCATGGTCGGGGGCGGGATATTTAACATTCAGTACTTC. The rearrangement uses TRBV28 and TRBJ2-4; D is possibly TRBD1 or TRBD2 (6 bases each). In germline, CDR1 is MDHEN, CDR2 SYDVKM. CDR3 size: 15 residues. The V and J ends lost 11 bases and 7 bases respectively, with 24 bases between them.

Regarding this clonotype: A much larger clone lies a single base off, so this may be a read error. The chain couples TRBV29-1 to TRBJ1-1, with D possibly matching TRBD1 (6 bases). Germline loops: CDR1 SQVTM, CDR2 ANQGSEA. There are 12 residues in the CDR3. This CDR3 reads CSVWGTNSEAFF. The CDR3 DNA sequence: TGCAGCGTCTGGGGGACAAACAGTGAAGCTTTCTTT.

Regarding this clonotype: One end of the junction is discordant with germline, which a read error may explain. The chain has TRBV6-5 and TRBJ1-6; TRBD1 is a possible D gene (5 bases). The germline V gene has CDR1 MNHEY and CDR2 SVGAGI. CDR3 length: 18 residues. The CDR3 coding sequence is TGTGCCGGCAGTTACTCGCCCTTCCAGTGGGGGGATAATTCACCCCTCCACTTT. Protein: CAGSYSPFQWGDNSPLHF.

This clonotype occurred a few times. J is TRBJ2-1 and V is TRBV6-6; the D gene is possibly TRBD2 (6 bases). Looked up from germline, CDR1 is MNHNY and CDR2 is SVGAGI (reference sequence). This CDR3 has 16 residues. Trimming pared 5 bases from V and 3 bases from J, leaving 17 bases between. The CDR3 is CASSPSRGGDYNEQFF. The DNA of the CDR3 is TGTGCCAGCAGTCCGAGCCGGGGCGGGGACTACAATGAGCAGTTCTTC.

Regarding this clonotype: A much larger clone lies one base from this, so it may be a read error. The CDR3 protein is CASSRDRGLSGELFF. The CDR3, as DNA: TGTGCCAGCAGCAGGGACAGGGGGTTGTCCGGGGAGCTGTTTTTT. V gene TRBV11-2 combines with J gene TRBJ2-2; the match to TRBD1 covers 11 bases. CDR3 length equals 15 residues. CDR1 and CDR2 from the germline V gene are SGHAT and FQNNGV. Trimming at V came to 5 bases and at J to 6 bases, leaving 5 bases not matched to a gene.

For this clonotype: This may stem from a read error, because a much larger clone lies one nucleotide away. CDR3 residues: CASSQDGDGAQTQYF. For the CDR3, the DNA is TGTGCCAGCAGCCAAGACGGCGATGGGGCTCAGACCCAGTACTTC. The chain uses TRBV4-2 and TRBJ2-5; D perhaps matches TRBD1 (5 bases). This CDR3 region has 15 residues. Trimming left V 0 bases short and J 6 bases short, with 14 bases between. Germline values: CDR1 LGHNA, CDR2 YNFKEQ.

This clonotype was counted many times. The rearrangement joins TRBV12-3 or TRBV12-4 to TRBJ1-2; possible D gene TRBD1, 5 bases. Trimming took off 0 bases at V and 8 bases at J, with 10 bases between the two ends. The CDR3 has 13 residues. The CDR3 protein is CASSLAWGNGYTF. As DNA, the CDR3 is TGTGCCAGCAGTTTAGCATGGGGGAACGGCTACACCTTC.

This chain uses TRBV29-1 with TRBJ2-5; D not resolved. This CDR3 region has 11 residues. Germline V gene data show CDR1 as SQVTM and CDR2 as ANQGSEA. The V end lost 7 bases, the J end lost 6 bases, and 12 bases lay between the germline ends. CDR3 loop: CSDGPLKTQYF. CDR3 DNA: TGCAGCGACGGACCTCTGAAGACCCAGTACTTC.

As to this clonotype: This may stem from a read error, because a much larger clone lies one nucleotide away. The chain links TRBV11-1 to TRBJ2-1; D not certain. CDR3 length: 12 amino acids. Germline CDR1 is SGHAT and CDR2 is FQDESV (reference sequence). The CDR3 loop is CASNLGRNEQFF. The DNA of the CDR3 is TGTGCCAGCAACTTAGGCCGCAATGAGCAGTTCTTC.

This clonotype was picked up many times. The chain employs TRBV11-3 and TRBJ1-1; D uncertain. Looked up from germline, CDR1 is SGHNT and CDR2 is YENEEA. The CDR3 covers 13 residues. The V end lost 4 bases, the J end lost 1 base, and 7 bases lay between the germline ends. CDR3 residues: CASSSEGNTEAFF. As DNA, the CDR3 is TGTGCCAGCAGCTCCGAGGGGAACACTGAAGCTTTCTTT.